The clone carrying this T cell receptor (beta chain) was recorded once. Trimming left V 0 bases short and J 3 bases short, with 11 bases between. The CDR3 runs 15 residues. The germline V gene encodes CDR1 SGHRS and CDR2 YFSETQ. Individuals aged 18 to 89 years were recruited from 24 US areas. Assignments of participants to cohorts depended upon their own reported clinical history. This specimen belongs to a study of blood T cell repertoires in COVID-19. Original methodology: Scientists estimated how many nucleated cells there were by amplifying reference gene primers. Generated by immunoSEQ multiplex PCR, the TCRdb table keeps only in-frame clones and is missing some. V and J calls and clone size are those listed in that table; D and trimming were worked out from the DNA. The data contain about 280,000 clones, just under 90% of them singletons.

The chain carries TRBV5-1 and TRBJ2-3; D might be TRBD1 (6 bases). The origin of this receptor is a woman between 55 and 75 years old who had recovered from COVID-19. Sequenced material: PBMCs or T cells enriched from blood (not recorded which). Here the CDR3 reads CASSLAAGATDTQYF. The DNA for the CDR3 is TGCGCCAGCAGCTTGGCCGCAGGGGCGACAGATACGCAGTATTTT. Filled out from reference TRBV5-1 and TRBJ2-3, the complete variable domain reads KAGVTQTPRYLIKTRGQQVTLSCSPISGHRSVSWYQQTPGQGLQFLFEYFSETQRNKGNFPGRFSGRQFSNSRSEMNVSTLELGDSALYLCASSLAAGATDTQYFGPGTRLTVL.